This T cell receptor beta chain was retrieved from a study of cytomegalovirus exposure and HLA in healthy donors. Findings of the study overall: Solely CMV serostatus was available to characterize immune exposure. Data from an earlier analysis indicated that most TCR beta V segments were productive either about 90% or about 30% of the time.

PCR primers comprised 60 Vbeta and 13 Jbeta primers. Source study methods: Roughly 11 million shared chains were among the approximately 76 million unique TCR beta chains that a later analysis counted. TCRdb's table, derived via immunoSEQ multiplex PCR, lists solely in-frame clones and lacks some. That table supplies the V and J calls and clone size; D and trimming were determined from the DNA. The repertoire holds 55,000 to 80,000 clones, with 65% to 70% as singletons. Donors in the study were healthy people who gave bone marrow. As concerns this clone: Its antigen is as yet unknown.

The sample comprised PBMCs. The sequence was obtained from a man aged 35 to 55 in good health and CMV-seropositive.

CDR3 sequence (DNA): TGCGCCAGCAGCCAACTGGGAGGTTCCGAGCAGTACTTC. Translation gives CASSQLGGSEQYF. This chain links TRBV4-1 with TRBJ2-7, with D perhaps TRBD2 (6 bases). Germline CDR1 MGHRA, CDR2 YSYEKL. The CDR3 sequence is 13 residues long. Trimming cost V 2 bases and J 6 bases, with 11 bases left between them.